Reported below is one T cell receptor beta chain. Its antigen is undetermined. Several immunoSEQ plates received, in even portions, the genomic DNA of each subset. In the study's own analysis: In the immunoSEQ data, sequences were junction-only and lacked quality scores, so filtering differed. Here immunoSEQ multiplex PCR was the method, and the copy in TCRdb shows in-frame clones only, minus some. The DNA gave D and trimming, while V, J and clone size come from that table. The profile shows about 2.4 million clones, 93% of them singletons. The data belong to a study of shared clonotypes between healthy human individuals. Germline lookup yields CDR1 SEHNR and CDR2 FQNEAQ (reference sequence). V was shortened by 5 bases and J by 4 bases, with 17 bases between the two germline ends. This CDR3 has 15 residues. Findings of the study overall: Clonotype sharing among donors likely depends on sequencing depth.

This chain connects TRBV7-9 to TRBJ1-1; D unclear. The TCR was taken from a young man in good health. Some clones in this sample may be carry-over from other donors' samples. The sequenced sample was naive CD4+ T cells from PBMCs. Sample subset: CD45RA+ positively selected. CDR3 residues: CASSKGQELGTEAFF. The CDR3 DNA sequence: TGTGCCAGCAGCAAAGGCCAGGAGTTGGGCACTGAAGCTTTCTTT.